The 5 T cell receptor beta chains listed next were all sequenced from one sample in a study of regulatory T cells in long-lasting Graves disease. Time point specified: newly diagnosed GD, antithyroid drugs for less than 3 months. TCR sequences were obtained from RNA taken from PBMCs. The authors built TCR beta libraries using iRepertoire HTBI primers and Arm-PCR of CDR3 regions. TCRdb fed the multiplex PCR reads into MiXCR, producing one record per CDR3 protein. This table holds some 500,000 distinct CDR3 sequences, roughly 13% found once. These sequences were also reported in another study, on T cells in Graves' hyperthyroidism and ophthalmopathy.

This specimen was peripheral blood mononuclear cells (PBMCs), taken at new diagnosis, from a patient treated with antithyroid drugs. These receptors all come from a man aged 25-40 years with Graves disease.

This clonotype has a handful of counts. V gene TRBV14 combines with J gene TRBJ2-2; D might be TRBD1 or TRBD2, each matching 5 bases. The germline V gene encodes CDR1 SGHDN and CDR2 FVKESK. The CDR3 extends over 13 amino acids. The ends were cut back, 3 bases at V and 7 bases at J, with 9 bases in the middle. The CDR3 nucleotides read TGTGCCAGCAGCCATCGGGACGACGGGGAGCTGTTTTTT. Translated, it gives CASSHRDDGELFF.

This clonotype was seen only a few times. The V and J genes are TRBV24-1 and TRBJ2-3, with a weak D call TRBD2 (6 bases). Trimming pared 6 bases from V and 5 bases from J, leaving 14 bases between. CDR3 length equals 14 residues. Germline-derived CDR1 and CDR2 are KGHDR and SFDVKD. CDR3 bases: TGTGCCACCAGTATCGGCGGGGTTGGAGATACGCAGTATTTT. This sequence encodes CATSIGGVGDTQYF.

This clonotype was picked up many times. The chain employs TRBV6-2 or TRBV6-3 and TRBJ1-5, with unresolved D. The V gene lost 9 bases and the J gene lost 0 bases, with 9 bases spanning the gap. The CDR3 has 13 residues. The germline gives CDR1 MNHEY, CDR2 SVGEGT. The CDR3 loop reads CASRDYSNQPQHF. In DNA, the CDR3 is TGTGCCAGTAGGGATTATAGCAATCAGCCCCAGCATTTT.

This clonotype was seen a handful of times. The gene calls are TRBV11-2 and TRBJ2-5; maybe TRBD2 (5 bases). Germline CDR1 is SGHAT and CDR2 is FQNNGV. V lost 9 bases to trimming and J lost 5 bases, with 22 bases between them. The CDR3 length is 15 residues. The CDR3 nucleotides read TGTGCCAGTCATCGGACTGGAACCTTGGGGGAGACCCAGTACTTC. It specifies CASHRTGTLGETQYF.

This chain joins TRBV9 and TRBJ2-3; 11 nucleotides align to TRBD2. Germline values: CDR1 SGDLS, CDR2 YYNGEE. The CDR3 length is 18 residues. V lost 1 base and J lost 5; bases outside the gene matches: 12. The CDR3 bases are TGTGCCAGCAGCGTATCCGCGGACCGACTAGCGGGACAAGATACGCAGTATTTT. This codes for CASSVSADRLAGQDTQYF. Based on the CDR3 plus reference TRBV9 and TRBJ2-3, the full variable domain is DSGVTQTPKHLITATGQRVTLRCSPRSGDLSVYWYQQSLDQGLQFLIQYYNGEERAKGNILERFSAQQFPDLHSELNLSSLELGDSALYFCASSVSADRLAGQDTQYFGPGTRLTVL.